This is a list of T cell receptor beta chains from one sample in a study of T cells in Graves' hyperthyroidism and ophthalmopathy. TCRdb fed the multiplex PCR reads into MiXCR, producing one record per CDR3 protein. This table has hundreds of thousands of distinct CDR3 sequences, roughly 20% appearing once. The sequencing sample was made of blood. These receptors all stem from a man aged 50-59 years with Graves' ophthalmopathy. Each CDR3 is given with its conserved first and last residue. A D gene is named only where the DNA matches it firmly. Expanded clones are given a class, and other clones once, few, many or no size at all.

>TRBJ2-3|TRBV29-1|TRBD1|few
CSVYHRGFTDTQYF
TGCAGCGTCTACCACAGGGGTTTCACAGATACGCAGTATTTT
>TRBJ2-1|TRBV28|.|.
CASSEPRGEHNEQFF
TGTGCCAGCAGTGAACCCCGCGGAGAGCACAATGAGCAGTTCTTC
>TRBJ2-2|TRBV2|.|few
CASSEAPPRLFF
TGTGCCAGCAGTGAAGCTCCTCCGAGGCTGTTTTTT
>TRBJ1-1|TRBV24-1|TRBD1|.
CATSPGGAGGDTEAFF
TGTGCCACCAGTCCCGGGGGGGCAGGGGGAGACACTGAAGCTTTCTTT
>TRBJ1-5|TRBV20-1|.|few
CSARDHGNQPQHF
TGCAGTGCTAGAGATCACGGCAATCAGCCCCAGCATTTT
>TRBJ1-4|TRBV12-3/TRBV12-4|TRBD1|.
CASRSLGQGNEKLFF
TGTGCCAGCAGGTCTCTCGGACAGGGGAATGAAAAACTGTTTTTT
>TRBJ2-6|TRBV6-2/TRBV6-3|.|.
CAIGAGANVLTF
TGTGCCATAGGGGCTGGGGCCAACGTCCTGACATTC
>TRBJ2-4|TRBV3-1|.|many
CASSQGQNIQYF
TGTGCCAGCAGCCAAGGTCAAAACATTCAGTACTTC
>TRBJ1-6|TRBV9|.|.
CASSFDGSNSPLHF
TGTGCCAGCAGCTTCGACGGCTCTAATTCACCCCTCCACTTT
>TRBJ2-7|TRBV20-1|.|many
CSAAAGSYEQYF
TGCAGCGCAGCCGCGGGTAGTTACGAGCAGTACTTC
>TRBJ1-1|TRBV9|.|many
CASSVEQINTEAFF
TGTGCCAGCAGCGTAGAACAGATAAACACTGAAGCTTTCTTT
>TRBJ1-2|TRBV6-1|TRBD1|.
CASIDRGHGYGYTF
TGTGCCAGCATCGACAGGGGGCATGGCTATGGCTACACCTTC
>TRBJ2-4|TRBV7-9|.|.
CASSLLAGKNIQYF
TGTGCCAGCAGCTTATTGGCAGGGAAAAACATTCAGTACTTC
>TRBJ1-3|TRBV12-3/TRBV12-4|TRBD1|.
CASSLSGRGRAAGNTIYF
TGTGCCAGCAGTTTAAGCGGGAGGGGGCGAGCGGCTGGAAACACCATATATTTT
>TRBJ1-1|TRBV3-1|.|many
CASSQDLVGLSTEAFF
TGTGCCAGCAGCCAAGATTTGGTGGGTCTCAGCACTGAAGCTTTCTTT
>TRBJ2-2|TRBV7-3|.|few
CASRAGGELFF
TGTGCCAGCAGGGCAGGCGGGGAGCTGTTTTTT
>TRBJ2-1|TRBV20-1|.|few
CSAAPAGANEQFF
TGCAGTGCTGCCCCCGCAGGGGCTAATGAGCAGTTCTTC
>TRBJ2-1|TRBV6-6|TRBD2|few
CASSYSGLAHYNEQFF
TGTGCCAGCAGTTACTCTGGACTAGCGCACTACAATGAGCAGTTCTTC
>TRBJ2-1|TRBV27|TRBD2|.
CASSPDWRLASSSYNEQFF
TGTGCCAGCAGTCCTGACTGGAGACTAGCCTCGAGCTCCTACAATGAGCAGTTCTTC
>TRBJ2-4|TRBV5-1|TRBD2|.
CASSPGGSLAKNIQYF
TGCGCCAGCAGCCCGGGGGGGTCGCTAGCCAAAAACATTCAGTACTTC
>TRBJ1-5|TRBV28|TRBD1|few
CASSLGTGSGNQPQHF
TGTGCCAGCAGTTTAGGGACAGGGAGTGGCAATCAGCCCCAGCATTTT
>TRBJ2-1|TRBV10-3|.|many
CAISERGGGFNEQFF
TGTGCCATCAGTGAGCGAGGGGGAGGGTTCAATGAGCAGTTCTTC
>TRBJ1-6|TRBV7-3|.|.
CASSPGPNHSPLHF
TGTGCCAGCAGCCCGGGACCGAACCATTCACCCCTCCACTTT
>TRBJ2-7|TRBV7-3|.|many
CASSLVGIPPYEQYF
TGTGCCAGCAGCTTGGTCGGGATTCCCCCGTACGAGCAGTACTTC
>TRBJ2-7|TRBV2|TRBD2|.
CASSGFSPSGRANEQYF
TGTGCCAGCAGTGGGTTTAGTCCTAGCGGGAGGGCCAACGAGCAGTACTTC
>TRBJ1-1|TRBV5-8|.|.
CASSLAGGVGNTEAFF
TGTGCCAGCAGCTTGGCCGGAGGGGTCGGGAACACTGAAGCTTTCTTT
>TRBJ1-4|TRBV5-1|.|few
CASSLVVGDEKLFF
TGCGCCAGCAGCTTGGTGGTAGGGGATGAAAAACTGTTTTTT
>TRBJ2-1|TRBV29-1|.|many
CSVEGPAINEQFF
TGCAGCGTTGAGGGCCCTGCGATCAATGAGCAGTTCTTC
>TRBJ2-7|TRBV28|TRBD2|.
CASSLAGKSCEQYF
TGTGCCAGCAGCCTAGCGGGCAAGTCCTGCGAGCAGTACTTC
>TRBJ1-1|TRBV28|TRBD1|many
CASVKQGPYTEAFF
TGTGCCAGCGTCAAACAGGGGCCCTACACTGAAGCTTTCTTT
>TRBJ2-7|TRBV6-6|.|few
CASSYSMGGEQYF
TGTGCCAGCAGTTACTCGATGGGGGGCGAGCAGTACTTC
>TRBJ2-7|TRBV12-3/TRBV12-4|TRBD2|few
CASSTSEYEQYF
TGTGCCAGCTCGACTAGCGAGTACGAGCAGTACTTC
>TRBJ2-7|TRBV20-1|TRBD2|many
CSATRSLAGSYEQYF
TGCAGTGCAACTCGGTCGCTAGCGGGGTCCTACGAGCAGTACTTC
>TRBJ1-2|TRBV4-1|.|many
CASSQAAGRGVEGYTF
TGCGCCAGCAGCCAAGCCGCAGGGCGCGGGGTTGAGGGCTACACCTTC
>TRBJ2-3|TRBV5-5|.|.
CASSSLTGTTDTQYF
TGTGCCAGCAGCTCACTGACGGGCACCACAGATACGCAGTATTTT
>TRBJ2-7|TRBV5-1|.|.
CASSLSGGPSTSSYEQYF
TGCGCCAGCAGCTTGTCCGGCGGGCCCTCCACCAGCTCCTACGAGCAGTACTTC
>TRBJ1-1|TRBV3-1|.|many
CASSQGTASGTEAFF
TGTGCCAGCAGCCAAGGGACAGCCAGCGGCACTGAAGCTTTCTTT
>TRBJ2-3|TRBV11-2|.|many
CASSLDVTQYF
TGTGCCAGCAGCTTAGATGTTACGCAGTATTTT
>TRBJ2-5|TRBV28|TRBD1|.
CASSKGQLQETQYF
TGTGCCAGCAGTAAGGGACAGCTACAAGAGACCCAGTACTTC
>TRBJ2-3|TRBV5-1|.|many
CASSLAYADTQYF
TGCGCCAGCAGCTTGGCATATGCCGATACGCAGTATTTT
>TRBJ2-2|TRBV11-1|TRBD1|many
CASSTRQGANTGELFF
TGTGCCAGCAGCACCCGACAGGGGGCGAACACCGGGGAGCTGTTTTTT
>TRBJ2-7|TRBV6-1|.|.
CASDRRGYEQYF
TGTGCCAGTGACAGGAGGGGCTACGAGCAGTACTTC
>TRBJ2-5|TRBV10-3|TRBD1|many
CAIRPTGLETQYF
TGTGCCATCAGGCCGACAGGGTTGGAGACCCAGTACTTC
>TRBJ2-7|TRBV3-1|.|many
CASSQGGGPEQYF
TGTGCCAGCAGCCAAGGAGGAGGGCCCGAGCAGTACTTC
>TRBJ2-3|TRBV20-1|TRBD2|.
CSARSGTSGRPFTDTQYF
TGCAGTGCTCGGTCCGGGACTAGCGGGAGGCCCTTCACAGATACGCAGTATTTT
>TRBJ2-1|TRBV7-9|.|few
CASGENSYNEQFF
TGTGCCAGCGGAGAGAACTCCTACAATGAGCAGTTCTTC
>TRBJ2-7|TRBV28|TRBD1|few
CASSPTGSNYEQYF
TGTGCCAGCAGTCCGACAGGGTCGAACTACGAGCAGTACTTC
>TRBJ2-7|TRBV5-1|.|many
CASSLDAVQYF
TGCGCCAGCAGCTTGGACGCGGTGCAGTACTTC
>TRBJ1-6|TRBV4-1|.|once
CASSLVGSGFSPLHF
TGTGCCAGCAGCTTGGTCGGGTCAGGTTTTTCACCCCTCCACTTT
>TRBJ2-3|TRBV28|.|many
CASGGGPSTDTQYF
TGTGCCAGCGGAGGGGGTCCGAGCACAGATACGCAGTATTTT
>TRBJ2-5|TRBV4-2|.|many
CASSPRGLETQYF
TGTGCCAGCAGCCCCCGGGGACTAGAGACCCAGTACTTC
>TRBJ1-1|TRBV28|TRBD1|few
CASSAAGGPHFF
TGTGCCAGCAGTGCTGCAGGGGGGCCCCATTTCTTT
>TRBJ1-5|TRBV5-5|TRBD1|.
CASSPVLGTGNQPQHF
TGTGCCAGCAGTCCCGTCTTAGGGACAGGGAACCAGCCCCAGCATTTT
>TRBJ1-2|TRBV2|.|many
CASSEGGSHDGYTF
TGTGCCAGCAGTGAAGGGGGCAGTCACGATGGCTACACCTTC